This TCR beta chain was sequenced in a study of human T cells and chemical hapten exposure. Turning to the study itself: Affected patients, primarily female, had alopecia areata, totalis or universalis.

TCRdb used MiXCR to reprocess the RACE reads, holding one entry per CDR3 protein. The sample has around 42,000 distinct CDR3 sequences; roughly an eighth are singletons. Sample time point: pre-sensitization, week 0. Described treatment: therapeutic diphenylcyclopropenone sensitization with weekly scalp DPC. The study extracted total RNA from unfractionated whole blood. V dropped 5 bases and J dropped 6; count of bases not matched to a gene: 1. The CDR3 is 12 amino acids. The germline V gene has CDR1 MGHDK and CDR2 SYGVNS. This clonotype came up a few times. The V call is TRBV25-1, the J call TRBJ1-2; 9 bases align to TRBD1. The sequence was obtained from a woman aged 30 to 39 with alopecia areata. Some clones in this sample may be carry-over from other donors' samples. The material was whole blood, obtained in connection with sensitization to the hapten diphenylcyclopropenone (DPC). CDR3 residues: CASSRQGDGYTF. DNA of the CDR3: TGTGCCAGCAGTAGACAGGGGGATGGCTACACCTTC.